This T cell receptor (beta chain) was sequenced in a study of long-term antiretroviral therapy in people with HIV. At survey level, the immunoSEQ assay was run in its v3.0 version. Per-sample targets for sequencing were about 35,000-50,000 T-cell genomes. This table comes from immunoSEQ multiplex PCR, and its TCRdb copy is limited to in-frame clones, with some not included. The sample holds 45,000 to 50,000 clones, approximately 79% seen once. Study findings and constraints: The data indicate that diversity increased after ART but remained below transplant donor controls.

None of the participants with HIV were treated outside the United States. In each sample, 1-10 million cryopreserved PBMC were present before DNA extraction. About this clone: Its antigen is not known.

The specimen was unsorted PBMCs, collected 0.8 years after starting antiretroviral therapy. This receptor was taken from a woman between 18 and 29 years old with HIV.

The CDR3 DNA reads TGCGCCAGCAGCCAAACCGCGGGAGGCCCCCAGTTGTATGAGCAGTTCTTC. This gives the protein CASSQTAGGPQLYEQFF. This sequence joins TRBV4-1 and TRBJ2-1, with 8 nucleotides matching TRBD2. The CDR3 spans 17 residues. Germline loops: CDR1 MGHRA, CDR2 YSYEKL. V shed 2 bases, J shed 8 bases, and the junction held 14 bases outside the gene matches.